The rows below give T cell receptor beta chains drawn from one sample of a study of blood T cell repertoires in COVID-19. The data were produced by immunoSEQ multiplex PCR, yet TCRdb's version contains in-frame clones alone and is incomplete. The sample yields around 300,000 clones, 80% to 90% seen once. The sample taken for sequencing was peripheral blood. The receptors shown here come from a woman in her 70s with acute or convalescent COVID-19. CDR3s include the opening cysteine and the closing phenylalanine or tryptophan. D genes are given only for firm matches. Not all rows give a size; the values are once, few, many and, for expanded clones, a class.

size	V	D	J	CDR3	DNA
NA	TRBV2	NA	TRBJ2-3	CASLSITGAVTANTQYF	TGTGCCAGCCTAAGTATTACTGGAGCGGTCACGGCGAATACGCAGTATTTT
NA	TRBV2	TRBD1	TRBJ1-6	CASSLGQGNSPLHF	TGTGCCAGCAGTTTGGGACAGGGGAATTCACCCCTCCACTTT
NA	TRBV18	TRBD1	TRBJ1-2	CASSPGTGGYGYTF	TGTGCCAGCTCACCAGGGACAGGGGGATATGGCTACACCTTC
NA	TRBV5-1	TRBD2	TRBJ2-3	CASSLGLAGKDTQYF	TGCGCCAGCAGCTTGGGGCTAGCGGGGAAAGATACGCAGTATTTT
NA	TRBV20-1	NA	TRBJ2-7	CSARAGSEQYF	TGCAGTGCTAGAGCGGGGAGCGAGCAGTACTTC
NA	TRBV7-9	NA	TRBJ2-2	CASSLDYGELFF	TGTGCCAGCAGCTTAGATTACGGGGAGCTGTTTTTT
NA	TRBV5-1	NA	TRBJ2-3	CASSPGPSTDTQYF	TGCGCCAGCAGCCCTGGGCCGAGTACCGATACGCAGTATTTT
NA	TRBV3-1/TRBV3-2	NA	TRBJ1-1	CASLGAGGTEAFF	TGTGCCAGCTTGGGGGCAGGAGGCACTGAAGCTTTCTTT
NA	TRBV19	NA	TRBJ2-1	CASSIRGGNHVEQFF	TGTGCCAGTAGTATAAGGGGCGGGAACCACGTGGAGCAGTTCTTC
NA	TRBV3-1/TRBV3-2	TRBD1	TRBJ2-1	CASSPRQGAHNEQFF	TGTGCCAGCAGCCCGCGACAGGGGGCCCACAATGAGCAGTTCTTC
NA	TRBV12-3/TRBV12-4	NA	TRBJ1-2	CASSEINNYGYTF	TGTGCCAGCAGCGAGATCAATAACTATGGCTACACCTTC
NA	TRBV3-1/TRBV3-2	NA	TRBJ2-5	CASSPRPTGQETQYF	TGTGCCAGCAGCCCACGACCCACGGGGCAAGAGACCCAGTACTTC
NA	TRBV5-4	NA	TRBJ1-2	CASRTATNYGYTF	TGTGCCAGTCGGACAGCTACTAACTATGGCTACACCTTC
few	TRBV4-1	NA	TRBJ1-2	CASSQLGSYGYTF	TGCGCCAGCAGCCAATTGGGCAGCTATGGCTACACCTTC
few	TRBV6-2/TRBV6-3	NA	TRBJ1-5	CASSYGPSSGNQPQHF	TGTGCCAGCAGTTATGGTCCCTCTTCGGGCAATCAGCCCCAGCATTTT
NA	TRBV18	TRBD2	TRBJ2-7	CASSLEPAGGLREQYF	TGTGCCAGCTCACTAGAGCCGGCCGGGGGGTTGCGTGAGCAGTACTTC
NA	TRBV9	TRBD1	TRBJ1-4	CASSPRGGTGGEKLFF	TGTGCCAGCAGCCCTCGGGGTGGGACAGGGGGAGAAAAACTGTTTTTT
NA	TRBV27	NA	TRBJ2-2	CASSRLGATGELFF	TGTGCCAGCAGCCGATTGGGAGCCACCGGGGAGCTGTTTTTT
NA	TRBV19	NA	TRBJ1-4	CASNRGIYEKLFF	TGTGCCAGTAATAGGGGGATCTATGAAAAACTGTTTTTT